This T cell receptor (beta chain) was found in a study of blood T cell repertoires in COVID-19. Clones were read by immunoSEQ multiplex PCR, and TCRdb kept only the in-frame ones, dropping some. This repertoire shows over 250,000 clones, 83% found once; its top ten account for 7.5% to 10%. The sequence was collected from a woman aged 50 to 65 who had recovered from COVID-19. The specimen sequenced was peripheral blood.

The CDR3 region has the DNA TGTGCCAGCAGCATCAGGGGTAGAGATACGCAGTATTTT. Its protein product is CASSIRGRDTQYF. V usage is TRBV5-4 and J usage is TRBJ2-3, with D perhaps matching TRBD1 (6 bases). The CDR3 is 13 amino acids. Trimming cost V 4 bases and J 5 bases, with 11 bases left between them. CDR1 and CDR2 from the germline V gene are SGHNT and YYREEE (reference sequence).